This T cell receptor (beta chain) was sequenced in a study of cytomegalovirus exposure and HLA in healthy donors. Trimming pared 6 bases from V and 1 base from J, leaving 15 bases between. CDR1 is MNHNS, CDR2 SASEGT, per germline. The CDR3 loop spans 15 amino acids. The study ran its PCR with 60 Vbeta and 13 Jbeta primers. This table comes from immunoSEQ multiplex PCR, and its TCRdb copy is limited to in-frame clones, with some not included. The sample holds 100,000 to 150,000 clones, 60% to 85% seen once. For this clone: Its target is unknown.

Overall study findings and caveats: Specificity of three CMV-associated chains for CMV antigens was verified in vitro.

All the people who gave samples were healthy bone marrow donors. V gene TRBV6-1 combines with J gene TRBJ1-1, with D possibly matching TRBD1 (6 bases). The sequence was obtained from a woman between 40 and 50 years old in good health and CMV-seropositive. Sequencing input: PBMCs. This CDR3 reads CASSGLGGANTEAFF. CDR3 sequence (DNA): TGTGCCAGCAGCGGGCTTGGGGGCGCGAACACTGAAGCTTTCTTT.